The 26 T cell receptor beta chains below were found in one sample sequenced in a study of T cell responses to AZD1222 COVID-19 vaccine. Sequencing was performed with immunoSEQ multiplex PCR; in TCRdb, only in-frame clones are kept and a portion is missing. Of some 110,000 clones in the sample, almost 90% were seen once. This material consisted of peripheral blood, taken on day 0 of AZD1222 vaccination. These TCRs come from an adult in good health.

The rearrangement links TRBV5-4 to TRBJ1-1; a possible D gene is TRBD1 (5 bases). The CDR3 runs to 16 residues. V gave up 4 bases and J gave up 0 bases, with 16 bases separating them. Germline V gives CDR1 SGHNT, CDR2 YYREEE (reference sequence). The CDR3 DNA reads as TGTGCCAGCAGCCCAGGAGGGGCAGTGATGAACACTGAAGCTTTCTTT. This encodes CASSPGGAVMNTEAFF.

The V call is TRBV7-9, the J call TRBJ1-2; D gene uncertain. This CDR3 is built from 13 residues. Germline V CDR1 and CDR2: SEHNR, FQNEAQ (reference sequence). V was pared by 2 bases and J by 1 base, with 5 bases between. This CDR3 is CASSLNNNYGYTF. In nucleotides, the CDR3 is TGTGCCAGCAGCTTAAACAATAACTATGGCTACACCTTC.

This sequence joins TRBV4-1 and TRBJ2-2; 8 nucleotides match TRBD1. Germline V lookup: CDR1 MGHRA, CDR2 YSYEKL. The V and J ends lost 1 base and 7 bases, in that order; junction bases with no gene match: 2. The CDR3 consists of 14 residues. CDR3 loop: CASSQAGGFGELFF. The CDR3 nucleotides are TGCGCCAGCAGCCAAGCAGGGGGCTTCGGGGAGCTGTTTTTT.

In DNA form, the CDR3 reads TGTGCCAGCAGTTTAAGCCGCCGACGGTATAATTCACCCCTCCACTTT. Its protein product is CASSLSRRRYNSPLHF. This chain joins TRBV28 and TRBJ1-6; no reliable D call. Between the trimmed V and J ends, which lost 2 bases and 4 bases, there was a span of 12 bases. The CDR3 is 16 residues long. The germline CDR1 and CDR2 sequences are MDHEN and SYDVKM. The entire variable domain, with the rest obtained from reference TRBV28 and TRBJ1-6, is as follows: DVKVTQSSRYLVKRTGEKVFLECVQDMDHENMFWYRQDPGLGLRLIYFSYDVKMKEKGDIPEGYSVSREKKERFSLILESASTNQTSMYLCASSLSRRRYNSPLHFGNGTRLTVT.

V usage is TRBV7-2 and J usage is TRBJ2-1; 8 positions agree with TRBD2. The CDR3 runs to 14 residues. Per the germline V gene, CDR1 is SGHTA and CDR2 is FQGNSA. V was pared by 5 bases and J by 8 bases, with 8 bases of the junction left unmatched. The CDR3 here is CASSRGLAAHEQFF. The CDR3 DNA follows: TGTGCCAGCAGCCGTGGACTAGCAGCCCATGAGCAGTTCTTC.

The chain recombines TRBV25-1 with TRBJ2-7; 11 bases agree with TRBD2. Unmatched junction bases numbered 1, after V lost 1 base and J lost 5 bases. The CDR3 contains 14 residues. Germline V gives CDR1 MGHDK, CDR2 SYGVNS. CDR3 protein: CASSELAGGHEQYF. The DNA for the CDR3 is TGTGCCAGCAGTGAATTAGCGGGAGGGCACGAGCAGTACTTC.

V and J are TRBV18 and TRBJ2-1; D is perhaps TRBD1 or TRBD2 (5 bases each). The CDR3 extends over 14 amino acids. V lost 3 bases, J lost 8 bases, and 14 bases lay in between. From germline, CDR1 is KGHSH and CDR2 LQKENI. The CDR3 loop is CASSPGDGGDEQFF. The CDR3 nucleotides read TGTGCCAGCTCACCGGGGGACGGCGGCGATGAGCAGTTCTTC.

The CDR3: CASSYTRDRYTGELFF. The CDR3 bases are TGTGCCAGCAGTTACACAAGGGACAGGTACACCGGGGAGCTGTTTTTT. The chain recombines TRBV6-5 with TRBJ2-2; 8 bases are shared with TRBD1. The length of the CDR3 is 16 residues. The V gene end was trimmed by 2 bases and the J gene end by 3 bases; junction bases not matched to a gene: 5. Looked up from germline, CDR1 is MNHEY and CDR2 is SVGAGI.

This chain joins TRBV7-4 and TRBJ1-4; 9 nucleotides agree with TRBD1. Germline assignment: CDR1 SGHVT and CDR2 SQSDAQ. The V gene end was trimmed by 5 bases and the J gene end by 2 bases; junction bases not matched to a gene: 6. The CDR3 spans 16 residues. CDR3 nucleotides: TGTGCCAGCAGCACCGGACAGGGGTCGACTAATGAAAAACTGTTTTTT. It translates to CASSTGQGSTNEKLFF.

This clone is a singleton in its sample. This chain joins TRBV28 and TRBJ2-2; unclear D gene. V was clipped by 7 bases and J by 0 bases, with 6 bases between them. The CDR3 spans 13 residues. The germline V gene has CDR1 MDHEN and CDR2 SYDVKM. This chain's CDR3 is CASKATNTGELFF. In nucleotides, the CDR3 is TGTGCCAGCAAGGCAACGAACACCGGGGAGCTGTTTTTT. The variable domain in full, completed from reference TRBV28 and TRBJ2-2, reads DVKVTQSSRYLVKRTGEKVFLECVQDMDHENMFWYRQDPGLGLRLIYFSYDVKMKEKGDIPEGYSVSREKKERFSLILESASTNQTSMYLCASKATNTGELFFGEGSRLTVL.

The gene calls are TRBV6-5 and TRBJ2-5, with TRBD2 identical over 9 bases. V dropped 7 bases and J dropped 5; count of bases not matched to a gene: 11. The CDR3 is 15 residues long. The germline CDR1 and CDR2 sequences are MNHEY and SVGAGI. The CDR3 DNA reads TGTGCCAGCAACCTGTTAGTAGCGGGAGTGGAGACCCAGTACTTC. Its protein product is CASNLLVAGVETQYF.

The CDR3 DNA is TGTGCCAGCATGGAACGACAGGGACTGACTGAAGCTTTCTTT. It yields the protein CASMERQGLTEAFF. J is TRBJ1-1 and V is TRBV2, with 7 bases identical to TRBD1. The junction had 10 bases not matched to a gene; V was cut back by 7 bases and J by 5 bases. Germline V gene data show CDR1 as SNHLY and CDR2 as FYNNEI. CDR3 length: 14 residues.

The CDR3 coding sequence is TGTGCCTGGAGATCGGGTGGGGGCACTGAAGCTTTCTTT. Amino acid sequence: CAWRSGGGTEAFF. The rearrangement links TRBV30 to TRBJ1-1; weak D call: TRBD1 (5 bases). The CDR3 totals 13 residues. CDR1 is GTSNPN and CDR2 is SVGIG in the germline V gene (reference sequence). V lost 3 bases and J 4 bases, leaving 12 bases between the germline ends.

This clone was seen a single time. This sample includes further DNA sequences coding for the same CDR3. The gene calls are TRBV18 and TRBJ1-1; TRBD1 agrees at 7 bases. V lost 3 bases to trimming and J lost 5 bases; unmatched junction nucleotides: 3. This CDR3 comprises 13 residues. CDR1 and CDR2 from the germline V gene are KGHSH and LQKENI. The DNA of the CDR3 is TGTGCCAGCTCACCCGACAGGGTTACTGAAGCTTTCTTT. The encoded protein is CASSPDRVTEAFF.

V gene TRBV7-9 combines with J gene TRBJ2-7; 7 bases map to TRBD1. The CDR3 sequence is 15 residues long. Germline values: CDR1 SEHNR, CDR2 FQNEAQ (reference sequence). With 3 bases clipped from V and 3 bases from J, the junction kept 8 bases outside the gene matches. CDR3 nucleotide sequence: TGTGCCAGCAGCTTCGGGACAGCTCGATACTACGAGCAGTACTTC. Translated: CASSFGTARYYEQYF.

The CDR3 bases are TGTGCCAGTAGTATACGGACCACCATATATTTT. Translated: CASSIRTTIYF. The chain recombines TRBV19 with TRBJ1-3; D call uncertain. The CDR3 extends over 11 amino acids. Between the trimmed V and J ends, which lost 2 bases and 9 bases, there was a span of 5 bases. The germline V gene has CDR1 LNHDA and CDR2 SQIVND (reference sequence).

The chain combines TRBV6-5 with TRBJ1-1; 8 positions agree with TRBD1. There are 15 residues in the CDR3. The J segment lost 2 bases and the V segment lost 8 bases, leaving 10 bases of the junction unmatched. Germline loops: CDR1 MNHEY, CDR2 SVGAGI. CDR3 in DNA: TGTGCCAGCCCCCGGGACAGGACCTCAAACACTGAAGCTTTCTTT. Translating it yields CASPRDRTSNTEAFF.

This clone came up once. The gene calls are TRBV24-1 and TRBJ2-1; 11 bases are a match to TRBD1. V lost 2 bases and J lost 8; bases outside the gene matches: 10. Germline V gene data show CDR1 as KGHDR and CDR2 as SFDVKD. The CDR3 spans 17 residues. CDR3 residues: CATSDSVGQGAHDEQFF. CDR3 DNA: TGTGCCACCAGTGATTCAGTCGGACAGGGGGCGCATGATGAGCAGTTCTTC.

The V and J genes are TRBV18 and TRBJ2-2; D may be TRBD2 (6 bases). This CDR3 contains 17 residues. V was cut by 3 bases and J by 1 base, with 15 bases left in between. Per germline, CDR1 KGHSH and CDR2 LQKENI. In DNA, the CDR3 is TGTGCCAGCTCACCCTGGTCGGCGGGGCTGAACACCGGGGAGCTGTTTTTT. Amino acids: CASSPWSAGLNTGELFF.

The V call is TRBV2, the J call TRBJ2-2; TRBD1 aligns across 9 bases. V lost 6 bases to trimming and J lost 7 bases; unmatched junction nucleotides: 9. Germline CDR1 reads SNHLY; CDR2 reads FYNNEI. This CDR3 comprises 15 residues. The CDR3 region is CASRQDRGLHGELFF. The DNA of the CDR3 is TGTGCCAGCAGACAGGACAGGGGTTTACACGGGGAGCTGTTTTTT.

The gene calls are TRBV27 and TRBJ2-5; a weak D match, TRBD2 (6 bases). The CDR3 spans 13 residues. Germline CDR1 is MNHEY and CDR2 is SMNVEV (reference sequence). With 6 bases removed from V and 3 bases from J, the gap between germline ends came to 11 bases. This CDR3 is CASSSTREETQYF. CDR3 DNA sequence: TGTGCCAGCAGCTCGACTAGAGAAGAGACCCAGTACTTC.

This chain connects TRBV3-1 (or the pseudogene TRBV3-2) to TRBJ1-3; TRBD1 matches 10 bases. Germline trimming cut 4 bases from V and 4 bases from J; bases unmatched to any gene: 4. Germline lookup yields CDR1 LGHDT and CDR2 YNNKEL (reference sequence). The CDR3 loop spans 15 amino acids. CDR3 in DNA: TGTGCCAGCAGCCCCTCGACAGGGGGCGGAAACACCATATATTTT. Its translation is CASSPSTGGGNTIYF.

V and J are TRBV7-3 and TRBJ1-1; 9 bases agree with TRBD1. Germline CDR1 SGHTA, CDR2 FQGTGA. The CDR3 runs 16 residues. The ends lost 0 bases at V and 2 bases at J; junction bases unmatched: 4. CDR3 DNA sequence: TGTGCCAGCAGCTTAACGCGGGACAGGGCCAACACTGAAGCTTTCTTT. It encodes CASSLTRDRANTEAFF.

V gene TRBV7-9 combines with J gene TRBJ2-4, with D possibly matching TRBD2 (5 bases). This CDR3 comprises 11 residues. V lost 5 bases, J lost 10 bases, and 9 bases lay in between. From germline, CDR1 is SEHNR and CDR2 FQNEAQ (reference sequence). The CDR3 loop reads CASSLTGIQYF. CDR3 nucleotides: TGTGCCAGCAGCCTTACGGGGATTCAGTACTTC.

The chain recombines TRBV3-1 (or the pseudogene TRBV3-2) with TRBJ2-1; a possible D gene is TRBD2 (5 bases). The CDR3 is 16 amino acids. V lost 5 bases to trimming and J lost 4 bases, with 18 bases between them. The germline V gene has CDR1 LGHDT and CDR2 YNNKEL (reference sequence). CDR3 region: CASSTAMGGPYNEQFF. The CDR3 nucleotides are TGTGCCAGCAGCACCGCCATGGGCGGGCCGTACAATGAGCAGTTCTTC.

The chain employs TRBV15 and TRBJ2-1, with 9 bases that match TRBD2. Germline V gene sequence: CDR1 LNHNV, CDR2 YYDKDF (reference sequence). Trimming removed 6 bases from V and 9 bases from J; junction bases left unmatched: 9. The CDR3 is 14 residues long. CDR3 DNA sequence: TGTGCCACCAGTACCGGGACTAGCCGCAGTGAGCAGTTCTTC. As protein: CATSTGTSRSEQFF.